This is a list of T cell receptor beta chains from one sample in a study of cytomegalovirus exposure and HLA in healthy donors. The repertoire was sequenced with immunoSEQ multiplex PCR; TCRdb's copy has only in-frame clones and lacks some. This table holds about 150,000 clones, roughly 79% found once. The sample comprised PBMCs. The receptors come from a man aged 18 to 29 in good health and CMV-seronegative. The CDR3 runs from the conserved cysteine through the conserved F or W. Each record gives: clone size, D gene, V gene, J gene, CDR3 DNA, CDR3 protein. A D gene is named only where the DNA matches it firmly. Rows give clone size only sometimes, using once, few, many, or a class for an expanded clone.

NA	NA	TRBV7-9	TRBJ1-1	TGTGCCAGCAGCTTACAGGGTTCGACTGAAGCTTTCTTT	CASSLQGSTEAFF
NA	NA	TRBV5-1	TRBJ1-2	TGCGCCAGCAGTATTGGCAGGGGTTATGGCTACACCTTC	CASSIGRGYGYTF
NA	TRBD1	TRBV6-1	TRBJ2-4	TGTGCCAGCAGAGAACAGGGACAGGGAAAAAACATTCAGTACTTC	CASREQGQGKNIQYF
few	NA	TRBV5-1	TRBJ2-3	TGCGCCAGCAGCTTGGGAGGGGATACGCAGTATTTT	CASSLGGDTQYF
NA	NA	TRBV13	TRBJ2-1	TGTGCCAGCAGCTTAGGCCTCGACGGGGAAGAGCAGTTCTTC	CASSLGLDGEEQFF
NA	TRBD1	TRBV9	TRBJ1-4	TGTGCCAGCAGCGTAACAGGCGGGACAGTTGAAAAACTGTTTTTT	CASSVTGGTVEKLFF
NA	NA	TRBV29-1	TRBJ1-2	TGCAGCGTGCAGGAGGGAGGCTATGGCTACACCTTC	CSVQEGGYGYTF
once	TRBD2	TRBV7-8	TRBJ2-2	TGTGCCAGCAGCATTCGTCTAAGCGGGGTCACCGGGGAGCTGTTTTTT	CASSIRLSGVTGELFF
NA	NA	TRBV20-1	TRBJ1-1	TGCAGTGCTGTAAGCGGAAACGGGGCTTTCTTT	CSAVSGNGAFF
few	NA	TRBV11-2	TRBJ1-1	TGTGCCAGCAGCTTGGCGGGGGAAGCTTTCTTT	CASSLAGEAFF
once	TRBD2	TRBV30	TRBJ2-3	TGTGCCTGGAGTGTCGGTCGGGGGGGCCCCACAGATACGCAGTATTTT	CAWSVGRGGPTDTQYF
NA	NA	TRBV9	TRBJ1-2	TGTGCCAGCAGCGTAGCTCGGCAGGGGATGGGCGGCTACACCTTC	CASSVARQGMGGYTF
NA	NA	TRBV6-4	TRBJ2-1	TGTGCCAGCAGTGAGGGTCTTGGGGGCCACAATGAGCAGTTCTTC	CASSEGLGGHNEQFF
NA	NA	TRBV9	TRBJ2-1	TGTGCCAGCTGTAGCAGCGGATCCTACAATGAGCAGTTCTTC	CASCSSGSYNEQFF
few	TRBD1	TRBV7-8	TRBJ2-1	TGTGCCAGCAGCGCGGATGACAGGGGTTCCTACAATGAGCAGTTCTTC	CASSADDRGSYNEQFF
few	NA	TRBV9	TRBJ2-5	TGTGCCAGCAGCGTAGCCCTCCTAGGGACCCAGTACTTC	CASSVALLGTQYF
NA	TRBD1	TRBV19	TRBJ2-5	TGTGCCAGTAGTATAGATGGGCAGGGGGCAGGGGAGACCCAGTACTTC	CASSIDGQGAGETQYF
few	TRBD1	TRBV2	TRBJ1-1	TGTGCCAGCAGGACAGGGATTAGGAACACTGAAGCTTTCTTT	CASRTGIRNTEAFF
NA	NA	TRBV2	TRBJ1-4	TGTGCCAGCAGTGAACGTCGGGTGAATGAAAAACTGTTTTTT	CASSERRVNEKLFF
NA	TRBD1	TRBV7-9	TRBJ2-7	TGTGCCAGCAGCTTGGACAGGGATGTATACGAGCAGTACTTC	CASSLDRDVYEQYF
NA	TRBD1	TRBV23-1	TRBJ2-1	TGCGCCAGCAGTCAAGGGACAGGGGGGTCCTACAATGAGCAGTTCTTC	CASSQGTGGSYNEQFF
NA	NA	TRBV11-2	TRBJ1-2	TGTGCCAGCAGTCAGGGTTCCAACTATGGCTACACCTTC	CASSQGSNYGYTF
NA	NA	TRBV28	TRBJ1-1	TGTGCCAGCAGTTCTGGGGCCGAGTCGACGGGTGAAGCTTTCTTT	CASSSGAESTGEAFF
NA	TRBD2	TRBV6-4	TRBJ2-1	TGTGCCAGCAGTGACAGGACTAGCAATGAGCAGTTCTTC	CASSDRTSNEQFF
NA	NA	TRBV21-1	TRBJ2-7	TGTGCCAGCAGCAAAATCAAGCGACCCACCTACGAGCAGTACTTC	CASSKIKRPTYEQYF
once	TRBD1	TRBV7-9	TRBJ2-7	TGTGCCAGCAGCTTAGCGGGACAGGACGAGCAGTACTTC	CASSLAGQDEQYF
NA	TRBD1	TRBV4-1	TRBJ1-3	TGCGCCAGCAGCCAAGGACCCTCCGGCAGGGGGTCTGGAAACACCATATATTTT	CASSQGPSGRGSGNTIYF
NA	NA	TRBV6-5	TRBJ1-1	TGTGCCAGCAGATCCCAGGGGTCTGAAGCTTTCTTT	CASRSQGSEAFF
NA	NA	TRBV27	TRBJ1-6	TGTGCCAGCAGTTTAAAGTCATGGACAGTTCGTAATTCACCCCTCCACTTT	CASSLKSWTVRNSPLHF
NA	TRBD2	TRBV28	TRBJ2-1	TGTGCCAGCCACGGGGCTAGCGGGGGGCCAAAGCAGTTCTTC	CASHGASGGPKQFF
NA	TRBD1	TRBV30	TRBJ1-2	TGTGCCTGGTCAACAGGGGACTATGGCTACACCTTC	CAWSTGDYGYTF
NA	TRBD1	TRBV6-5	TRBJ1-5	TGTGCCAGCAGTTACTCTGGGACAGGGGAACAGCCCCAGCATTTT	CASSYSGTGEQPQHF
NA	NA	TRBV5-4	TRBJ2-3	TGTGCCAGCAGCTTGGCCGTGCTAGGGGCCTTTAAAGATACGCAGTATTTT	CASSLAVLGAFKDTQYF
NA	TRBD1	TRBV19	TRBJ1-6	TGTGCCAGTAGCCAAGACAGGGGGAGAAATTCACCCCTCCACTTT	CASSQDRGRNSPLHF
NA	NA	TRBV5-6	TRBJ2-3	TGTGCCAGCAGCTTGTGGCGGGGGCGTAGCACAGATACGCAGTATTTT	CASSLWRGRSTDTQYF
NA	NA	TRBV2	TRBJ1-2	TGTGCCAGCAGTGAAGGGCAGAACTATGGCTACACCTTC	CASSEGQNYGYTF
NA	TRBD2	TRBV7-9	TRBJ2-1	TGTGCCAGCAGCCTACGGGGGGTTACCTACAATGAGCAGTTCTTC	CASSLRGVTYNEQFF
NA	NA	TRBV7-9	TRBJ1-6	TGTGCCAGCAGTTCCGGACATCGCTATAATTCACCCCTCCACTTT	CASSSGHRYNSPLHF
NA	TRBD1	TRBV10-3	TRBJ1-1	TGTGCCATCAGTGGGGTCGGGACAGGGGCTACTGAAGCTTTCTTT	CAISGVGTGATEAFF
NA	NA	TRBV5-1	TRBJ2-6	TGCGCCAGCAGCTTGTCGGGCTCTGGGGCCAACGTCCTGACTTTC	CASSLSGSGANVLTF
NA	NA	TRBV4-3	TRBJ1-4	TGCGCCAGCAGCCCCGCGGAAACAGGGAATGAAAAACTGTTTTTT	CASSPAETGNEKLFF
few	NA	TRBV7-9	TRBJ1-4	TGTGCCAGCGTACCCCCCGGGGGGGCGAATGAAAAACTGTTTTTT	CASVPPGGANEKLFF
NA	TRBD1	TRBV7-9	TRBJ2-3	TGTGCCAGCAGCTGGACAGGGACCACAGATACGCAGTATTTT	CASSWTGTTDTQYF